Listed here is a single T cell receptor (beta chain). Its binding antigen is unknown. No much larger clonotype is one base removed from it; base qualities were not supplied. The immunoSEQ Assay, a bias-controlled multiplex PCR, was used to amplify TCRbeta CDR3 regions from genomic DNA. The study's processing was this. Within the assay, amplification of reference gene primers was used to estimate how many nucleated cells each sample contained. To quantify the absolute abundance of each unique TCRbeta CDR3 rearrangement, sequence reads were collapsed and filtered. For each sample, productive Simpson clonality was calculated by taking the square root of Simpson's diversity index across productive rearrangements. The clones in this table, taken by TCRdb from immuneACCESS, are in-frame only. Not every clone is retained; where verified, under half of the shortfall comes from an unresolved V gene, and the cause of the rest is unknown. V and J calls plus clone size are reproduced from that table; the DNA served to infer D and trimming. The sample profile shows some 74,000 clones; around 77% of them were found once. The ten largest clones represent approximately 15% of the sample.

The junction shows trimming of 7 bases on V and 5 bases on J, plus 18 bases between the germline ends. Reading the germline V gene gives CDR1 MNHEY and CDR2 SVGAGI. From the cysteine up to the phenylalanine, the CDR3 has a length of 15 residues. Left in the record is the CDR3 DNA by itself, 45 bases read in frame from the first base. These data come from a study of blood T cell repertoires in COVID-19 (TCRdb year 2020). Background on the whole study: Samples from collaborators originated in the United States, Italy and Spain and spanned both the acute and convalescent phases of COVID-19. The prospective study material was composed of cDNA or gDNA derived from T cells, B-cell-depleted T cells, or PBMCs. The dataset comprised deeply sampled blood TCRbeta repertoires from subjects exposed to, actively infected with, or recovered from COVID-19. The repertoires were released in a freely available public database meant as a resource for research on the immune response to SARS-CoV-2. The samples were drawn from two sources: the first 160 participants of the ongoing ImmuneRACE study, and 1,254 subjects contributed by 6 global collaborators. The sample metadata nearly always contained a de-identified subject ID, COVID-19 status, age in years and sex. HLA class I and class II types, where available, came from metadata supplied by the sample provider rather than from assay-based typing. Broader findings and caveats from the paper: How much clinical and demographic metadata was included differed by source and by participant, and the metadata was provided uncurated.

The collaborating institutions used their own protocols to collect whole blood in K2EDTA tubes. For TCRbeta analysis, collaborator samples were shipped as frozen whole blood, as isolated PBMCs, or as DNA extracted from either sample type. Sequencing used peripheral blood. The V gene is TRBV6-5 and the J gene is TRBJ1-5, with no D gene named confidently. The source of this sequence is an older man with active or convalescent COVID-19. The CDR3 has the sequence CASTPRVGVHQPQHF. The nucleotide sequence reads TGTGCCAGCACACCCCGGGTCGGGGTTCATCAGCCCCAGCATTTT.